Listed below are T cell receptor beta chains from one sample, sequenced in a study of T cells in tuberculosis. The protocol was immunoSEQ multiplex PCR, while the TCRdb copy is restricted to in-frame clones and leaves out a portion. The sample lists tens of thousands of clones; 80% to 90% were seen once. Sequenced material: PBMCs. The receptors come from a donor aged 10 to 29 with latent tuberculosis or without tuberculosis infection. Both conserved end residues are trimmed from each CDR3. A D gene is named only where the DNA matches it firmly.

d_call	v_call	j_call	cdr3_aa
-	TRBV7-2	TRBJ1-1	ASSFVGTTEAF
-	TRBV30	TRBJ1-2	AWSVTGIMGGYT
TRBD1	TRBV11-2	TRBJ2-2	ASSWDRAGGELF
-	TRBV5-1	TRBJ1-1	ASSRGVADAEHMNTEAF
-	TRBV9	TRBJ1-2	ASSASEHANYGYT
-	TRBV18	TRBJ2-7	ASSPPGGGGYEQY
-	TRBV2	TRBJ2-5	ASSEGAGRGVGETQY
TRBD1	TRBV2	TRBJ1-3	ASSQDGQGFGNTIY
-	TRBV10-2	TRBJ1-2	ASSDPGGYT
-	TRBV5-6	TRBJ1-2	ASSTSWDWLNYGYT
TRBD2	TRBV6-1	TRBJ2-5	ASSTRGAGETQY
TRBD1	TRBV27	TRBJ2-1	ASSLSGQYNEQF
TRBD1	TRBV27	TRBJ1-1	ASRGTGNGFAEAF
-	TRBV27	TRBJ2-5	ASSLQGQETQY
-	TRBV18	TRBJ2-7	ASSREETYEQY
-	TRBV27	TRBJ1-2	ASSLSGQGYGYT
TRBD2	TRBV19	TRBJ2-7	ASSMTSGGPSYEQY
-	TRBV9	TRBJ1-6	ASSGLSGGYNSPLH
-	TRBV15	TRBJ2-3	ATSRDRGLDTQY
TRBD1	TRBV5-6	TRBJ1-6	ASSLGQGADNSPLH
TRBD1	TRBV4-3	TRBJ2-1	ASSQGDRGPADEQF
-	TRBV28	TRBJ2-3	ASSLSQRGTDTQY
TRBD1	TRBV11-1	TRBJ2-7	ASSLSWTGGYEQY
-	TRBV18	TRBJ2-7	ASSPPGGRGEQY
-	TRBV28	TRBJ1-1	ASSPSVNTEAF
-	TRBV19	TRBJ1-3	ASSSLTGDSGNTIY
TRBD1	TRBV25-1	TRBJ2-7	ASSEQGTGSYEQY
TRBD1	TRBV19	TRBJ1-1	ASSISGTANTEAF